This T cell receptor beta chain came from a study of blood T cell repertoires in COVID-19. Study background: Samples of COVID-19 (acute and convalescent) were obtained from the United States, Italy and Spain. T cells, B-cell-depleted T cells, or PBMCs supplied cDNA or gDNA.

In the study's own analysis: By means of reference gene primer amplification, nucleated cell counts were estimated. The protocol was immunoSEQ multiplex PCR, while the TCRdb copy is restricted to in-frame clones and leaves out a portion. From that table come the V and J calls and clone size; the DNA was used to work out D and trimming. The sample has around 270,000 clones; 70% to 85% are singletons. Enrollment of patients from Seattle took place during active infection, with longitudinal follow-up. CDR1 is MDHEN and CDR2 is SYDVKM in the germline V gene. The germline V and J ends were trimmed by 5 bases and 6 bases, with 16 bases remaining between them. The CDR3 length is 15 residues.

The receptor was isolated from a human donor with COVID-19, enrolled during active disease. The donor label of this sample is uncertain. This chain connects TRBV28 to TRBJ1-4, with D uncertain. The specimen sequenced was peripheral blood. The CDR3 loop is CASSPLEMRDEKLFF. CDR3 sequence (DNA): TGTGCCAGCAGTCCCCTCGAGATGCGGGATGAAAAACTGTTTTTT.